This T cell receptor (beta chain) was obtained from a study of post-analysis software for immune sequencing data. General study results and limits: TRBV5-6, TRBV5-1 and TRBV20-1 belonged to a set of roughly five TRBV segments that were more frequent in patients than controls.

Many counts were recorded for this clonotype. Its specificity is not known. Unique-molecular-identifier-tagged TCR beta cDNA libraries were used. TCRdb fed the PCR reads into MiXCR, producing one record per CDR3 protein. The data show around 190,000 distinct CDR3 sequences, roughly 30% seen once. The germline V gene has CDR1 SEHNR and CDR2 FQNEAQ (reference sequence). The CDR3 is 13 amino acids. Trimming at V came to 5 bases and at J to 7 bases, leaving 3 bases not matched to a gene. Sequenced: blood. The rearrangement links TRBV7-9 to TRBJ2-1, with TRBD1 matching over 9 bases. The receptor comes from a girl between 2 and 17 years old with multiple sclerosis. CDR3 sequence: CASSADRGNEQFF. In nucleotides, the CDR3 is TGTGCCAGCAGCGCCGACAGGGGGAATGAGCAGTTCTTC.